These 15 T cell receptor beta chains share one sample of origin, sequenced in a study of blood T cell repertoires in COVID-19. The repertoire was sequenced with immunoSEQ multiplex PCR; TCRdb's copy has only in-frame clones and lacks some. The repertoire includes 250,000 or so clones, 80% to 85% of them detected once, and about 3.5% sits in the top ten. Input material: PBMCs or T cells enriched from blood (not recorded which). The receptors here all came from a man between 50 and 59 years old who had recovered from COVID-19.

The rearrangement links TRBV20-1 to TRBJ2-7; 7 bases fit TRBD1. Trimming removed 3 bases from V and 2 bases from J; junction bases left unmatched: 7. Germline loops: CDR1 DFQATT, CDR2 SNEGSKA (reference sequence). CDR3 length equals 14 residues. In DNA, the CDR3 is TGCAGTGCTAGTCATGTGACAGGGCCCTACGAGCAGTACTTC. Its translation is CSASHVTGPYEQYF.

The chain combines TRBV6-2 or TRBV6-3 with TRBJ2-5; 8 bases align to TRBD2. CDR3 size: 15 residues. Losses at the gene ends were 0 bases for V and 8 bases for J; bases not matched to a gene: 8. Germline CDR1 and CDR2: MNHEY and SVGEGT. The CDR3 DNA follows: TGTGCCAGCAGTTACTCTTTGGGTAGCGGGGAAACCCAGTACTTC. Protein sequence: CASSYSLGSGETQYF.

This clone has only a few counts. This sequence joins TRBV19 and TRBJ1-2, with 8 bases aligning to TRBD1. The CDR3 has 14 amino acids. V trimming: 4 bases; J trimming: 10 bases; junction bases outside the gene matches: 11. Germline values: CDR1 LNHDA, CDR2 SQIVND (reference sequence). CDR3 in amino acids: CASSRDRTYVDYTF. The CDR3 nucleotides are TGTGCCAGTAGTAGGGACAGGACTTATGTCGACTACACCTTC.

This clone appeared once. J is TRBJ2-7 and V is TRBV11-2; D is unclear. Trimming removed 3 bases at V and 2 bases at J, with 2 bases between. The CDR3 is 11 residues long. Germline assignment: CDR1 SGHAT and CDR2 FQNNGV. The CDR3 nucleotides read TGTGCCAGCAGCTTTACCTACGAGCAGTACTTC. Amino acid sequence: CASSFTYEQYF.

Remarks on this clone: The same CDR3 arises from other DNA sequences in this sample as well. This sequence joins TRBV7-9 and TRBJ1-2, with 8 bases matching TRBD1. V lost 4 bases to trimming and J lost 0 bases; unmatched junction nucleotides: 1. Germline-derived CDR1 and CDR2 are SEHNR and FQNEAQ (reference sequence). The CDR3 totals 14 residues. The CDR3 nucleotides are TGTGCCAGCAGCTCGACAGGGGCTAACTATGGCTACACCTTC. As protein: CASSSTGANYGYTF.

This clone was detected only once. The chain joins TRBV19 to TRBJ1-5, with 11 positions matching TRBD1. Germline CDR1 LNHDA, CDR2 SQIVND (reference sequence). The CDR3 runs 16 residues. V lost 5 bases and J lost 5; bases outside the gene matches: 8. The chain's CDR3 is CASSLTGTGGYQPQHF. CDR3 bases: TGTGCCAGTAGTTTGACCGGGACAGGGGGTTATCAGCCCCAGCATTTT.

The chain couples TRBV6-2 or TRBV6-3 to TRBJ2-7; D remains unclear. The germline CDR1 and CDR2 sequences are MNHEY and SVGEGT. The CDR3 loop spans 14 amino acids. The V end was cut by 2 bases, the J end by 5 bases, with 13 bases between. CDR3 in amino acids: CASSYQEIMDEQYF. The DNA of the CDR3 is TGTGCCAGCAGTTACCAGGAAATTATGGACGAGCAGTACTTC.

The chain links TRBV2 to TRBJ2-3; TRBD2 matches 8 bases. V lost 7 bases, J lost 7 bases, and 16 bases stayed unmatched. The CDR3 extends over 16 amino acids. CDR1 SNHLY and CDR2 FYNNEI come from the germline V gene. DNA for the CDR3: TGTGCCAGCACCGGCCGGGGGGGCCGGGGAGGGAATACGCAGTATTTT. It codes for CASTGRGGRGGNTQYF.

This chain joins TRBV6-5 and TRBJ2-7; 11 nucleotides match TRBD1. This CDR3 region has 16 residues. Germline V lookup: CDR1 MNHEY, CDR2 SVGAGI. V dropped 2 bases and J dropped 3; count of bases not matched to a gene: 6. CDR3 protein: CASSYARTGGGYEQYF. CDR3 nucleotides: TGTGCCAGCAGTTACGCCCGGACAGGGGGCGGCTACGAGCAGTACTTC.

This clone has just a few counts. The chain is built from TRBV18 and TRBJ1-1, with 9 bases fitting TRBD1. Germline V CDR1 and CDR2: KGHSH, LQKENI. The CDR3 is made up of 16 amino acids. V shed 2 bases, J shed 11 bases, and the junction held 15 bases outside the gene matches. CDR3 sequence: CASSPSTGGRFNVAFF. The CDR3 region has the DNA TGTGCCAGCTCACCATCGACAGGGGGGAGGTTCAACGTCGCTTTCTTT.

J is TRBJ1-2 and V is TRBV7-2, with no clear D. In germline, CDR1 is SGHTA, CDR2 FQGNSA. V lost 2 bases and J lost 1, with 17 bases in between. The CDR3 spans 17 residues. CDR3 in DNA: TGTGCCAGCAGCTTAATGTTCAACGCGGGGTTTAACTATGGCTACACCTTC. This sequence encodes CASSLMFNAGFNYGYTF.

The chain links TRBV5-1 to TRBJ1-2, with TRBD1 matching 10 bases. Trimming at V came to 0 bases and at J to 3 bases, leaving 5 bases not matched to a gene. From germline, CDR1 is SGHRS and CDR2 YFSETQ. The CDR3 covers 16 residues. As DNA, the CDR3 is TGCGCCAGCAGCTTGGAGACAGGGGGCTTAGACTATGGCTACACCTTC. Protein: CASSLETGGLDYGYTF.

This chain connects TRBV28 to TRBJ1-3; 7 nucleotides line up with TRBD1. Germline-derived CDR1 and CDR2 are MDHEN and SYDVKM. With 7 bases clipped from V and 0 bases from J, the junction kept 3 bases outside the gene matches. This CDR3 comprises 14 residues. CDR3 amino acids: CASTRQGSGNTIYF. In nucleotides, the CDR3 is TGTGCCAGCACCCGACAGGGCTCTGGAAACACCATATATTTT.

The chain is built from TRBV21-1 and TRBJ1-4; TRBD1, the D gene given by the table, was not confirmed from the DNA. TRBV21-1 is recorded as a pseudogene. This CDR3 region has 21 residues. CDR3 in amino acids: CASSTYCPGTGDNATNEKLFF. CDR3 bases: TGTGCCAGCAGCACATATTGCCCCGGGACAGGGGATAATGCAACTAATGAAAAACTGTTTTTT.

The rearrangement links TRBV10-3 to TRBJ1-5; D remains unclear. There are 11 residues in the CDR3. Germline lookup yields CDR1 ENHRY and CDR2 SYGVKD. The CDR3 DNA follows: TGTGCTCTACCCGGGGATCAGCCCCAGCATTTT. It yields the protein CALPGDQPQHF.